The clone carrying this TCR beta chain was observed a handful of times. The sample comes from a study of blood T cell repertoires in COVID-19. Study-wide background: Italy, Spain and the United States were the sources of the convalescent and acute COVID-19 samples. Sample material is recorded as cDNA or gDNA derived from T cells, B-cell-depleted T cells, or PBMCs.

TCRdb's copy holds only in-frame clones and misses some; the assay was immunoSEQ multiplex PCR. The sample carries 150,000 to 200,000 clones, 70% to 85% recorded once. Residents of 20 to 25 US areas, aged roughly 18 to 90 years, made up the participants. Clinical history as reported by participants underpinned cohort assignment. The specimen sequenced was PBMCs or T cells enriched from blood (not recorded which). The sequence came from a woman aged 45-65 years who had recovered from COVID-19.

The CDR3 DNA reads TGCGCCAGCAGCATACAACAGGGACGTAATGAAAAACTGTTTTTT. It translates to CASSIQQGRNEKLFF. The V call is TRBV5-1, the J call TRBJ1-4, with D possibly being TRBD1 (6 bases). The germline V and J ends were trimmed by 4 bases and 4 bases, with 14 bases remaining between them. Germline CDR1 SGHRS, CDR2 YFSETQ. There are 15 residues in the CDR3.